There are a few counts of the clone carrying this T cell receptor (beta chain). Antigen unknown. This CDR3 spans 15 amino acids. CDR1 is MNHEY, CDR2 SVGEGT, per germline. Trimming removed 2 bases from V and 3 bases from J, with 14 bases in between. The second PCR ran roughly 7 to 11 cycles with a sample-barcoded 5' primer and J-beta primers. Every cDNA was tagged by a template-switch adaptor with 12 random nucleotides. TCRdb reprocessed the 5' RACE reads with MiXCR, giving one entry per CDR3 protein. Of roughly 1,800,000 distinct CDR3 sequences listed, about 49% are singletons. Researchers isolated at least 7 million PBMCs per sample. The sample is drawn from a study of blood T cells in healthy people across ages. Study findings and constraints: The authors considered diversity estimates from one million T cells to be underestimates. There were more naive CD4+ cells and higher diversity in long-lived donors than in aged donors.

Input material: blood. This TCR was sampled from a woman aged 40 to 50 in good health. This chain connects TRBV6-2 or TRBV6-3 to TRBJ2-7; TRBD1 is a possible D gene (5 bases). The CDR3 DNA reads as TGTGCCAGCAGTTACCAGGGTCAGAGAGGCTACGAGCAGTACTTC. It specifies CASSYQGQRGYEQYF.